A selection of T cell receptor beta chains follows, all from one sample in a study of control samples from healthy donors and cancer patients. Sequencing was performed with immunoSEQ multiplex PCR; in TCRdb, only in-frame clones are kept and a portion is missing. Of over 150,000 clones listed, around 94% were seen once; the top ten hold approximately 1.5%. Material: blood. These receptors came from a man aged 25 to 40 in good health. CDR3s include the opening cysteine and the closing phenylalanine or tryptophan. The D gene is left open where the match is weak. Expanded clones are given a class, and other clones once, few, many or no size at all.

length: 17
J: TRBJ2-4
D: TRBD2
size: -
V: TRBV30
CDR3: CAWSGGLVGVAKNIQYF
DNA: TGTGCCTGGAGTGGCGGACTAGTAGGGGTAGCCAAAAACATTCAGTACTTC

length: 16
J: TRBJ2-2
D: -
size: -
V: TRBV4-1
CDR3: CATKGWGSDGTGELFF
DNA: TGCGCCACCAAGGGTTGGGGTAGCGATGGCACCGGGGAGCTGTTTTTT

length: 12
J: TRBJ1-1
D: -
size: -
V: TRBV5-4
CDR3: CASSYGTTEAFF
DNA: TGTGCCAGCAGCTACGGGACAACTGAAGCTTTCTTT

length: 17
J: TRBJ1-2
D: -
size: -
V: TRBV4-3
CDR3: CASSQDLGPRQFYGYTF
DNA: TGCGCCAGCAGCCAAGATCTCGGCCCTAGGCAGTTCTATGGCTACACCTTC

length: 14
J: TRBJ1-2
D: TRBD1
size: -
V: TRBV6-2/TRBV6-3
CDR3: CASSYRTGTYGYTF
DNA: TGTGCCAGCAGTTACCGGACAGGGACCTATGGCTACACCTTC

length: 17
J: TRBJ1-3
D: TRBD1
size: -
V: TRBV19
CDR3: CASSRIMRDSSGNTIYF
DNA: TGTGCCAGTAGTAGGATCATGCGGGACAGCTCTGGAAACACCATATATTTT

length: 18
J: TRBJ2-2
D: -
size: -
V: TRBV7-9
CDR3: CASSFRDSDLKDTGELFF
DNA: TGTGCCAGCAGCTTTCGTGACAGTGACCTCAAGGACACCGGGGAGCTGTTTTTT

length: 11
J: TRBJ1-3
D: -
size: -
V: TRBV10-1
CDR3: CASSAGNTIYF
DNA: TGCGCCAGCAGCGCTGGAAACACCATATATTTT

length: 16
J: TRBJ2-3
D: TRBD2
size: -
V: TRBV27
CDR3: CASSLASGGATDTQYF
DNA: TGTGCCAGCAGTTTGGCCAGCGGGGGGGCCACAGATACGCAGTATTTT

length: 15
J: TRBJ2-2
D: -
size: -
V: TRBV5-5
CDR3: CASSLSVLRGAELFF
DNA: TGTGCCAGCAGCTTAAGTGTCCTCCGGGGGGCAGAGCTGTTTTTT

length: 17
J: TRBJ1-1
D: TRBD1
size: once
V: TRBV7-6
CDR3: CASSLKGTGDTYTEAFF
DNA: TGTGCCAGCAGCTTGAAAGGGACAGGGGACACGTACACTGAAGCTTTCTTT

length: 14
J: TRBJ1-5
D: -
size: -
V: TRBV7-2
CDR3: CASSLEGGNQPQHF
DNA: TGTGCCAGCAGCCTTGAAGGGGGCAATCAGCCCCAGCATTTT

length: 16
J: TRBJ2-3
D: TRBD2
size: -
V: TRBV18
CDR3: CASSPGLAGEADTQYF
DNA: TGTGCCAGCTCACCGGGACTAGCGGGAGAAGCAGATACGCAGTATTTT

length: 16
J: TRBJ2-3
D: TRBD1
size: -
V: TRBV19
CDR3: CASSITGQGSADTQYF
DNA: TGTGCCAGTAGTATAACCGGACAGGGGAGTGCAGATACGCAGTATTTT

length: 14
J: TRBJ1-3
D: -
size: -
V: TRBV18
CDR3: CASSPRDPPATIYF
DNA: TGTGCCAGCTCACCCCGGGACCCCCCGGCCACCATATATTTT

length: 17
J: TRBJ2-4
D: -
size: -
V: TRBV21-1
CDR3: CASSKDDREGIGNIQYF
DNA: TGTGCCAGCAGCAAGGATGACAGGGAAGGAATCGGAAACATTCAGTACTTC

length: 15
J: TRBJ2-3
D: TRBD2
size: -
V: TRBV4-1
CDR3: CASSAQAGDTDTQYF
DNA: TGCGCCAGCAGCGCCCAGGCGGGAGACACAGATACGCAGTATTTT

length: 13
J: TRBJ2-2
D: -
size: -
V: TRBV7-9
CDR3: CASSGDVAGELFF
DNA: TGTGCCAGCAGCGGGGACGTGGCCGGGGAGCTGTTTTTT

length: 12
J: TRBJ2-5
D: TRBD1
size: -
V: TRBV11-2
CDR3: CASSTGQSTQYF
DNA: TGTGCCAGCAGCACGGGACAGTCAACCCAGTACTTC

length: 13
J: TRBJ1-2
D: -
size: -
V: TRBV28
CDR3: CASSLLDSYGYTF
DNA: TGTGCCAGCAGTTTACTGGACAGCTATGGCTACACCTTC